The clone carrying this T cell receptor beta chain came up many times. Its antigen is currently unknown. The data are from a study of T-cell reconstitution after alpha-beta-depleted transplantation in children. Study conclusions and caveats: By about two months after transplant, alpha-beta T cells reportedly arose from several hundred graft clones that had expanded.

Unique molecular identifiers were incorporated into the prepared TCRbeta library. Each CDR3 protein is one row after TCRdb ran MiXCR on the PCR reads. This table holds some 200,000 distinct CDR3 sequences, under 8.5% found once. This CDR3 region has 14 residues. Germline V gives CDR1 LGHDT, CDR2 YNNKEL (reference sequence). Between the trimmed V and J ends, which lost 3 bases and 4 bases, there was a span of 13 bases. The clonotype originates from a male patient aged 2-9 years who had a stem cell transplant for acute myeloid leukemia, so the T cells may come from the graft donor. The specimen comprised PBMCs, mostly from graft donor cells, sampled 360 days after TCRalphabeta/CD19-depleted stem cell transplant. V is TRBV3-1 and J is TRBJ2-7; weak D call: TRBD1 (6 bases). The CDR3 here is CASSQSGGLYEQYF. The CDR3 DNA reads as TGTGCCAGCAGCCAGTCTGGGGGCTTATACGAGCAGTACTTC.